A single sample gave rise to the 24 T cell receptor beta chains below, sequenced in a study of T cells in Graves' hyperthyroidism and ophthalmopathy. RNA transcripts provided the source from which TCR beta CDR3 regions were amplified. A set of HTBI primers served as the primers for a first-round RT-PCR of the TCR CDR3. TCRdb recomputed calls from the multiplex PCR reads with MiXCR, one row per CDR3 protein. The sample lists roughly 700,000 distinct CDR3 sequences; approximately 36% were seen once. The specimen sequenced was blood. The receptor set was obtained from a middle-aged woman with Graves' hyperthyroidism.

The table lists this clonotype with a few counts. The germline gene is not matched at one end of the junction; a read error may be the cause. The chain uses TRBV10-3 and TRBJ1-2; tentatively, D is TRBD1 (5 bases). Germline V gene lookup returns CDR1 ENHRY and CDR2 SYGVKD. This CDR3 has 12 residues. CDR3 bases: TGTGCCAGCAGTTTGGGGCCTCATGGCTACACCTTC. Translated: CASSLGPHGYTF.

This clonotype was seen many times. The gene calls are TRBV6-5 and TRBJ2-7; 8 bases are shared with TRBD1. The length of the CDR3 is 13 residues. Germline V gene sequence: CDR1 MNHEY, CDR2 SVGAGI. V shed 7 bases and J 5 bases; nucleotides not matched to a gene: 7. The CDR3 coding sequence is TGTGCCAGCAACAGCAGGGGGCAAAACGAGCAGTACTTC. Translation gives CASNSRGQNEQYF.

The chain uses TRBV12-3 or TRBV12-4 and TRBJ1-1, with D unresolved. The V end was cut by 8 bases, the J end by 1 base, with 20 bases between. The CDR3 has 16 residues. The CDR3 nucleotides read TGTGCCAGCTCCAGTCCCGGAGCAGCAGAGAACACTGAAGCTTTCTTT. Protein sequence: CASSSPGAAENTEAFF.

The J gene is TRBJ2-2, the V gene TRBV6-1, with a weak D call TRBD2 (7 bases). The germline V and J ends were trimmed by 7 bases and 1 base, with 19 bases remaining between them. CDR1 MNHNS and CDR2 SASEGT come from the germline V gene. The CDR3 runs 17 residues. The CDR3 bases are TGTGCCAGCAAACACCTTCGCGGGGGACAGAACACCGGGGAGCTGTTTTTT. Its protein is CASKHLRGGQNTGELFF.

This sequence joins TRBV5-1 and TRBJ1-1; no firm D call. Looked up from germline, CDR1 is SGHRS and CDR2 is YFSETQ. The CDR3 loop spans 12 amino acids. Trimming removed 10 bases at V and 5 bases at J, with 15 bases between. The CDR3 spells CALIVVGTEAFF. The CDR3 nucleotides read TGCGCCCTGATAGTCGTAGGGACTGAAGCTTTCTTT.

This clonotype was counted at least ten times. The DNA for the CDR3 is TGTGCCAGCGTAACAGGGGGGGGTAATCAGCCCCAGCATTTT. Amino acids: CASVTGGGNQPQHF. The chain combines TRBV7-2 with TRBJ1-5, with 8 bases matching TRBD1. V trimming: 8 bases; J trimming: 4 bases; junction bases outside the gene matches: 7. The CDR3 is made up of 14 amino acids. Looked up from germline, CDR1 is SGHTA and CDR2 is FQGNSA.

At least ten counts were recorded for this clonotype. V is TRBV14 and J is TRBJ1-4, with D uncertain. The CDR3 sequence is 14 residues long. Germline lookup yields CDR1 SGHDN and CDR2 FVKESK. V shed 1 base and J shed 1 base, with 4 bases lying between them. The CDR3 loop is CASSQGQTNEKLFF. In DNA, the CDR3 is TGTGCCAGCAGCCAAGGCCAAACTAATGAAAAACTGTTTTTT.

As concerns this clonotype: A read error may account for a junction end that differs from germline. V gene TRBV6-6 combines with J gene TRBJ2-2; D is tentatively TRBD1 or TRBD2 (5 bases each). CDR3 length: 11 amino acids. Per germline, CDR1 MNHNY and CDR2 SVGAGI (reference sequence). This chain's CDR3 is CATTDTGELVF. For the CDR3, the DNA is TGTGCCACCACGGACACCGGGGAGCTGGTTTTT.

This clonotype was counted at least ten times. One junction end does not reproduce the germline sequence, and a read error may be involved. The chain has TRBV2 and TRBJ2-5; D is ambiguous. The CDR3 has 14 amino acids. Germline loops: CDR1 SNHLY, CDR2 FYNNEI. The CDR3 DNA follows: TGTGTCAGCAGTGAAGACGGCCGCGGTGAGACCCAGTACTTC. It translates to CVSSEDGRGETQYF.

This clonotype was detected a few times. This chain joins TRBV20-1 and TRBJ1-5; D is uncertain. This CDR3 spans 15 amino acids. Trimming left V 0 bases short and J 7 bases short, with 16 bases between. Germline values: CDR1 DFQATT, CDR2 SNEGSKA (reference sequence). The DNA of the CDR3 is TGCAGTGCTAGAGATCAAGGGCCCGGGAGGCAGCCCCAGCATTTT. Its translation is CSARDQGPGRQPQHF.

This chain joins TRBV7-2 and TRBJ1-6; D remains unclear. Germline lookup yields CDR1 SGHTA and CDR2 FQGNSA. The CDR3 spans 13 residues. The V gene lost 10 bases and the J gene lost 6 bases, with 13 bases spanning the gap. This CDR3 is CATKTLTNSPLHF. The DNA of the CDR3 is TGTGCCACCAAAACGCTGACTAATTCACCCCTCCACTTT.

V gene TRBV7-2 combines with J gene TRBJ1-4, with 11 positions matching TRBD1. The junction had 10 bases not matched to a gene; V was cut back by 5 bases and J by 8 bases. Germline V CDR1 and CDR2: SGHTA, FQGNSA. This CDR3 has 16 amino acids. The CDR3 region has the DNA TGTGCCAGCAGCCCGGGACAGGGGGTTCTCGGAGAAAAACTGTTTTTT. Amino acid sequence: CASSPGQGVLGEKLFF.

The V call is TRBV19, the J call TRBJ1-4; a possible D gene is TRBD1 (5 bases). With 6 bases removed from V and 5 bases from J, the gap between germline ends came to 13 bases. In germline, CDR1 is LNHDA, CDR2 SQIVND (reference sequence). The CDR3 runs 14 residues. The CDR3 sequence: CASRTTVGNEKLFF. The CDR3 nucleotides are TGTGCCAGTAGGACGACAGTCGGGAATGAAAAACTGTTTTTT.

This clonotype was counted between two and nine times. This chain links TRBV6-5 with TRBJ1-1, with D possibly being TRBD1 (5 bases). The CDR3 is 14 residues long. Between the trimmed V and J ends, which lost 4 bases and 0 bases, there was a span of 9 bases. Looked up from germline, CDR1 is MNHEY and CDR2 is SVGAGI. The CDR3 loop reads CASSFPGLNTEAFF. The CDR3 region has the DNA TGTGCCAGCAGTTTTCCAGGGCTGAACACTGAAGCTTTCTTT.

This clonotype has just a few counts. The V and J genes are TRBV4-1 and TRBJ2-7; D might be TRBD1 or TRBD2, each matching 6 bases. Germline CDR1 and CDR2: MGHRA and YSYEKL. The V gene lost 2 bases and the J gene lost 3 bases, with 14 bases spanning the gap. This CDR3 comprises 15 residues. DNA for the CDR3: TGCGCCAGCAGCCAAACGGAGGGGGTATACTACGAGCAGTACTTC. Protein sequence: CASSQTEGVYYEQYF.

This clonotype has at least ten counts. This rearrangement joins TRBV7-2 to TRBJ2-6; unclear D gene. Germline assignment: CDR1 SGHTA and CDR2 FQGNSA. V shed 5 bases and J shed 2 bases, with 10 bases lying between them. The CDR3 consists of 15 residues. This chain's CDR3 is CASSLRSPGANVLTF. In DNA, the CDR3 is TGTGCCAGCAGCCTAAGAAGCCCTGGGGCCAACGTCCTGACTTTC.

J is TRBJ1-3 and V is TRBV2; unclear D gene. This CDR3 is built from 15 residues. V lost 10 bases to trimming and J lost 2 bases, with 18 bases between them. Germline CDR1 and CDR2: SNHLY and FYNNEI. The CDR3 loop is CAIPPLPGAGNTIYF. CDR3 sequence (DNA): TGTGCCATCCCACCGCTACCAGGTGCTGGAAACACCATATATTTT.

V is TRBV7-9 and J is TRBJ2-7; maybe TRBD1 (7 bases). V was trimmed by 5 bases and J by 3 bases, leaving 14 bases between them. The CDR3 extends over 14 amino acids. Germline lookup yields CDR1 SEHNR and CDR2 FQNEAQ (reference sequence). This CDR3 reads CASSLGTAGYEQYF. The CDR3 DNA follows: TGTGCCAGCAGCCTGGGGACAGCGGGCTACGAGCAGTACTTC.

This chain connects TRBV2 to TRBJ1-2; 8 positions agree with TRBD1. Per the germline V gene, CDR1 is SNHLY and CDR2 is FYNNEI. This CDR3 contains 15 residues. V was clipped by 6 bases and J by 5 bases; unmatched bases: 11. CDR3 amino acids: CASRHPGGRGYGYTF. CDR3 DNA: TGTGCCAGCAGACACCCAGGGGGCCGTGGGTATGGCTACACCTTC.

Notes on this clonotype: One end of the junction fails to match germline, which may point to a read error. CDR3 nucleotide sequence: TGTGCCGGCAGAGGACAGGGTAAAGGACTTAAATATGGCTACACCTTC. It codes for CAGRGQGKGLKYGYTF. The gene calls are TRBV6-1 and TRBJ1-2, with 8 positions matching TRBD1. This CDR3 is built from 16 residues. Germline CDR1 MNHNS, CDR2 SASEGT.

The table lists this clonotype with a few counts. This chain joins TRBV5-8 and TRBJ2-7; weak D call: TRBD2 (5 bases). The length of the CDR3 is 16 residues. Per germline, CDR1 SGHTS and CDR2 YDEGEE. Trimming pared 4 bases from V and 2 bases from J, leaving 19 bases between. This CDR3 reads CASSSMVAGVPYEQYF. In DNA form, the CDR3 reads TGTGCCAGCAGCAGTATGGTCGCCGGGGTGCCCTACGAGCAGTACTTC.

In regard to this clonotype: One junction end does not reproduce the germline sequence, and a read error may be involved. The chain links TRBV12-3 or TRBV12-4 to TRBJ2-7, with a tentative D call TRBD1 (6 bases). The CDR3 runs 13 residues. CDR3: CASSYSHPVDRNF. The CDR3 bases are TGTGCCAGCAGTTACTCGCATCCCGTCGACAGGAACTTC.

This clonotype was recorded many times. The chain links TRBV7-9 to TRBJ2-7, with TRBD2 identical over 9 bases. The trim removed 8 bases at V and 7 bases at J, leaving 15 bases unmatched. There are 15 residues in the CDR3. Germline values: CDR1 SEHNR, CDR2 FQNEAQ (reference sequence). CDR3 in DNA: TGTGCCAGCGAGGCGGGGGGGGCAGGTTTGAGGGAGCAGTACTTC. This gives the protein CASEAGGAGLREQYF.

This clonotype showed up many times. The CDR3 spells CASGRTVYGYTF. CDR3 nucleotides: TGTGCCAGCGGAAGGACAGTATATGGCTACACCTTC. The chain combines TRBV28 with TRBJ1-2, with a weak D call TRBD1 (6 bases). V shed 8 bases and J shed 5 bases, with 12 bases lying between them. The CDR3 runs 12 residues. Looked up from germline, CDR1 is MDHEN and CDR2 is SYDVKM.